This TCR beta chain derives from a study of blood T cell repertoires in COVID-19 (dated by TCRdb to 2020 to 2022). Looking at the study overall: Recovered participants in ImmuneRACE Cohort 3 were defined by two consecutive negative NP/OP PCR tests, clearance by a healthcare professional, or resolution of symptoms. Samples covering the acute and convalescent phases of COVID-19 were provided by collaborators in the United States, Italy and Spain. The material from the prospective study consisted of cDNA or gDNA derived from T cells, B-cell-depleted T cells, or PBMCs. Subjects who had been exposed to COVID-19, were actively infected with it, or had recovered from it provided the deeply sampled blood TCRbeta repertoires that made up the dataset. The repertoires were released in a freely available public database meant as a resource for research on the immune response to SARS-CoV-2. Samples came from the ongoing ImmuneRACE study (first 160 participants) plus 1,254 subjects from 6 global collaborators. A de-identified subject ID, COVID-19 status, age in years and sex were almost always included in the sample metadata. Where HLA class I and class II types were available, the types were taken from metadata supplied by the sample provider, not from assay-based typing.

In this sample, this clone turned up many times. This clone's antigen is unknown. No much larger clone is present one base from it, and per-base qualities are unavailable. The sample carries other DNA sequences with the same CDR3. Overall study results and their limits: The quantity of clinical and demographic metadata differed by source and by participant and was supplied without curation.

TCRbeta CDR3 regions were amplified from genomic DNA using the immunoSEQ Assay, a bias-controlled multiplex PCR. In the authors' own workflow: Within the assay, amplification of reference gene primers was used to estimate how many nucleated cells each sample contained. To quantify the absolute abundance of each unique TCRbeta CDR3 rearrangement, sequence reads were collapsed and filtered. For each sample, productive Simpson clonality was calculated by taking the square root of Simpson's diversity index across productive rearrangements. TCRdb obtained this table from immuneACCESS and retained in-frame rearrangements with V and J assigned. These tables miss some clones; where compared with another copy, unresolved V genes account for less than half of the shortfall, and the remainder is unexplained. The V and J calls and clone size are taken from that table; D and trimming were inferred from the DNA. The sample includes approximately 190,000 clones, with approximately 90% observed a single time. The top ten clones comprise 20% to 25% of the sample.

In the prospective study, participants were 18 to 89 years old, resided in around 25 geographic areas of the United States, and were enrolled through a virtual design. In the prospective study, participants were assigned to cohorts based on the clinical history participants reported in a screening survey and a study questionnaire. In the prospective study, whole blood, serum and a nasopharyngeal or oropharyngeal swab were collected from each participant by mobile phlebotomists. Additional blood draws and questionnaires over an approximately two-month period could optionally be provided by prospective study participants. Prospective study blood samples were shipped either frozen or at room temperature before DNA extraction. The germline V gene (reference sequence) provides CDR1 LNHNV and CDR2 YYDKDF. The junction shows trimming of 3 bases on V and 1 base on J, plus 34 bases between the germline ends. The CDR3 numbers 23 residues from cysteine through phenylalanine. Left in the record is the CDR3 DNA by itself, 69 bases read in frame from the first base.

This TCR was recovered from a woman in her forties in a cohort exposed to, infected with or recovered from COVID-19 (not recorded which). Sequencing input: PBMCs or T cells enriched from blood (not recorded which). Here the chain combines TRBV15 and TRBJ1-5; TRBD1 is a weak D gene call, 6 bases matching. The encoded CDR3 is CATSSSGGPSGGRWTASNQPQHF. The sequence in DNA is TGTGCCACCAGCAGCTCGGGGGGGCCGTCTGGGGGGAGGTGGACTGCCAGCAATCAGCCCCAGCATTTT.